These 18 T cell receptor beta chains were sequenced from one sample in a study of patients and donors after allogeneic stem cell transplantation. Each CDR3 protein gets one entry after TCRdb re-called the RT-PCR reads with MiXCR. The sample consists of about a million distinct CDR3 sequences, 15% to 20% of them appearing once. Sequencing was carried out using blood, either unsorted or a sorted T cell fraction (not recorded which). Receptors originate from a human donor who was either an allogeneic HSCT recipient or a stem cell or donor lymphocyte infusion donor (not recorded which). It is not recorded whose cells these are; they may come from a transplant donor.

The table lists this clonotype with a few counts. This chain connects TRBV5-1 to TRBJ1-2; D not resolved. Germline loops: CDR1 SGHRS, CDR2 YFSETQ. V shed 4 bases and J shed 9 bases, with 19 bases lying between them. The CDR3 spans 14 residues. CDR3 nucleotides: TGCGCCAGCAGCCTCCAAAGCGGTCTCGGGAGCTACACCTTC. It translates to CASSLQSGLGSYTF.

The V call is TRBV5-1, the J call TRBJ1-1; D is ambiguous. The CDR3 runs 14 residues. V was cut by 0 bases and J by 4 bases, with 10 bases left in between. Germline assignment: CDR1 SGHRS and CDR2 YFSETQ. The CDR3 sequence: CASSLAVSGTEAFF. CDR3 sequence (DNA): TGCGCCAGCAGCTTGGCCGTGAGTGGCACTGAAGCTTTCTTT.

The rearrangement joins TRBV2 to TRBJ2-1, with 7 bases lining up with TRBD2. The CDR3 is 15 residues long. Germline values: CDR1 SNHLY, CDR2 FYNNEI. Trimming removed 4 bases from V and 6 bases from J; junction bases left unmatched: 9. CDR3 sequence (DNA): TGTGCCAGCAGTGCCCCTGGCGGGAGAGGCAATGAGCAGTTCTTC. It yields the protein CASSAPGGRGNEQFF.

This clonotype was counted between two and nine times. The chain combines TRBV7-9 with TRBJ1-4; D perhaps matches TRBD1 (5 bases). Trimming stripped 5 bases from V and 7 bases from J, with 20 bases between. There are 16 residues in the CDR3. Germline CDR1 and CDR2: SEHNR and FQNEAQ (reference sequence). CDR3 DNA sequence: TGTGCCAGCAGCCCACCCCACGGGGCCCAGAGTGAAAAACTGTTTTTT. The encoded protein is CASSPPHGAQSEKLFF.

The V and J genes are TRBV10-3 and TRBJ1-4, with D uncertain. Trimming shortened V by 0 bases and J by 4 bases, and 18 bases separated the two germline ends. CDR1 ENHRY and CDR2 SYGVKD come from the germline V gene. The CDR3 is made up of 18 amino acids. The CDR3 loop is CAISESIHVAENNEKLFF. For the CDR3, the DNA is TGTGCCATCAGTGAGTCGATACATGTGGCGGAAAATAATGAAAAACTGTTTTTT.

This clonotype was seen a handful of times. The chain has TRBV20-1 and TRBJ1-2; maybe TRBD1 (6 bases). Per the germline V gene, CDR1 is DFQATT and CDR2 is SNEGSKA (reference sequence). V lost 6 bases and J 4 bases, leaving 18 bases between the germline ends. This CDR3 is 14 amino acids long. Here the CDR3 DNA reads TGCAGTGCCCGGCGGGGGGCGGGTCCCTATGGCTACACCTTC. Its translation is CSARRGAGPYGYTF.

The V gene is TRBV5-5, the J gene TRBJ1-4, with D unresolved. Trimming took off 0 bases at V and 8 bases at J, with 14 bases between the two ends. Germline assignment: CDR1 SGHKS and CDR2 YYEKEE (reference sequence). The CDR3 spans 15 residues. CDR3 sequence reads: CASSLEQAWREKLFF. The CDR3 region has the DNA TGTGCCAGCAGCTTGGAGCAGGCCTGGCGGGAAAAACTGTTTTTT.

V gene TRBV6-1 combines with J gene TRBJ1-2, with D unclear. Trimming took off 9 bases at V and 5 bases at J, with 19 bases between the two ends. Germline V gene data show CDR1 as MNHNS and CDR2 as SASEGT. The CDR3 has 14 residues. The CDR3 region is CASSYVADPYGYTF. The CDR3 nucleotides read TGTGCCAGTTCCTACGTCGCAGACCCTTATGGCTACACCTTC.

CDR3: CAISDRLAGSNEQFF. The CDR3 DNA reads as TGTGCCATCAGTGATAGACTAGCGGGAAGCAATGAGCAGTTCTTC. The chain has TRBV10-3 and TRBJ2-1; TRBD2 agrees at 11 bases. With V trimmed by 3 bases and J by 6 bases, 4 bases remained unmatched. The CDR3 has 15 amino acids. The V gene's germline CDR1 is ENHRY and CDR2 SYGVKD.

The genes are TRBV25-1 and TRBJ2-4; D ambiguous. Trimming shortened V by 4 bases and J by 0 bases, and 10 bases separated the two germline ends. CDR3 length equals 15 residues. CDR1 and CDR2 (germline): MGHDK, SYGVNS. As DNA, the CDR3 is TGTGCCAGCAGTGCAGGTAGCAAAGCCAAAAACATTCAGTACTTC. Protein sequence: CASSAGSKAKNIQYF.

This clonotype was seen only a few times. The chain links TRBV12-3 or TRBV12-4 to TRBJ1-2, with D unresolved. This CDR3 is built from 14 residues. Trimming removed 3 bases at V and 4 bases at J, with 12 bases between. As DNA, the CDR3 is TGTGCCAGCAGTTTTGGAAAACTCGGCTATGGCTACACCTTC. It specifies CASSFGKLGYGYTF.

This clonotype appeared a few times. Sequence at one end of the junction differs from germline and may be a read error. This chain's CDR3 is CSAVRDRVMF. CDR3 bases: TGCAGTGCCGTCCGGGACAGGGTAATGTTC. J is TRBJ2-1 and V is TRBV20-1; 9 bases match TRBD1. The CDR3 sequence is 10 residues long. CDR1 and CDR2 from the germline V gene are DFQATT and SNEGSKA (reference sequence).

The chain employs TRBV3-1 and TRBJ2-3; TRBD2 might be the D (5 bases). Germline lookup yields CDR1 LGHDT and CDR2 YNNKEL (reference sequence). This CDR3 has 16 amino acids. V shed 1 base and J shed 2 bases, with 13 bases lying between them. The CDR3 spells CASSQAMDSFTDTQYF. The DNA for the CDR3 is TGTGCCAGCAGCCAAGCGATGGACTCCTTCACAGATACGCAGTATTTT.

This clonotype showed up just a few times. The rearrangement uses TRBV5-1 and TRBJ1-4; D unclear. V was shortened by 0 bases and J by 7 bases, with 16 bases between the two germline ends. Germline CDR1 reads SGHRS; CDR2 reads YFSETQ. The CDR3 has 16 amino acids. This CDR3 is CASSLALGVLSEKLFF. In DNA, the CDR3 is TGCGCCAGCAGCTTGGCCCTTGGGGTTCTTTCTGAAAAACTGTTTTTT.

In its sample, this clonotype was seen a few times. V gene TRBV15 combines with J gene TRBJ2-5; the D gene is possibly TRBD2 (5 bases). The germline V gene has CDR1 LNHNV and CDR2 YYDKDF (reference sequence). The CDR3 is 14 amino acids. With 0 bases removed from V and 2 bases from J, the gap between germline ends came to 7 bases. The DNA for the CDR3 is TGTGCCACCAGCAGAGAGAGCGGACAAGAGACCCAGTACTTC. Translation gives CATSRESGQETQYF.

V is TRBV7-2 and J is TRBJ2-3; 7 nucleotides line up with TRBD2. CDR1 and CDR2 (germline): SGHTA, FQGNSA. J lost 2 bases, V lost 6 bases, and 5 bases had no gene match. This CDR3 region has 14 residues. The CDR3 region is CASRWGGPTDTQYF. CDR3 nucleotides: TGTGCCAGCAGGTGGGGGGGACCCACAGATACGCAGTATTTT. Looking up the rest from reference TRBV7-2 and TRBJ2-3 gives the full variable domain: GAGVSQSPSNKVTEKGKDVELRCDPISGHTALYWYRQSLGQGLEFLIYFQGNSAPDKSGLPSDRFSAERTGGSVSTLTIQRTQQEDSAVYLCASRWGGPTDTQYFGPGTRLTVL.

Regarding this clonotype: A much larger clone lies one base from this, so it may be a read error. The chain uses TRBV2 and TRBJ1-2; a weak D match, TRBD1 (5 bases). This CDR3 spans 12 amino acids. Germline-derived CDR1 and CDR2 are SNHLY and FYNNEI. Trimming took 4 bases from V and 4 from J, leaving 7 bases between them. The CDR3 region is CASSGTLYGYTF. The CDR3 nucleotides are TGTGCCAGCAGTGGGACACTCTATGGCTACACCTTC. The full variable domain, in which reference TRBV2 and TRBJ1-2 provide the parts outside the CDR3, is EPEVTQTPSHQVTQMGQEVILRCVPISNHLYFYWYRQILGQKVEFLVSFYNNEISEKSEIFDDQFSVERPDGSNFTLKIRSTKLEDSAMYFCASSGTLYGYTFGSGTRLTVV.

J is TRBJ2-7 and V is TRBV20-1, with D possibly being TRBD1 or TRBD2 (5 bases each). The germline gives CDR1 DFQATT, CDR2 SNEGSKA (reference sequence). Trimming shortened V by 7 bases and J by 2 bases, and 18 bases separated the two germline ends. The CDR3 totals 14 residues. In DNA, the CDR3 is TGCAGTGGCATCGACAGCTCCGGGGCCTACGAGCAGTACTTC. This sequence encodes CSGIDSSGAYEQYF.